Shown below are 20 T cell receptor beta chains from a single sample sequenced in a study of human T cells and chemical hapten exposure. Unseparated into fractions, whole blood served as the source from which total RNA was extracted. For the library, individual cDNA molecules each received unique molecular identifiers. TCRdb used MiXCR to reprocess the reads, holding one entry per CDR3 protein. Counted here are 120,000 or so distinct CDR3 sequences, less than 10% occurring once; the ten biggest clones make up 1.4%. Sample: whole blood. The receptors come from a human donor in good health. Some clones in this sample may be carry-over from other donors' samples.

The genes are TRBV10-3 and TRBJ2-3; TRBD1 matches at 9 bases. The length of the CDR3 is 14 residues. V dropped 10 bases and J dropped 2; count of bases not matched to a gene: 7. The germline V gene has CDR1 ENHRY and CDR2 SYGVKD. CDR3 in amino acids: CATRDRVTTDTQYF. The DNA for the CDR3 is TGTGCCACAAGGGACAGGGTTACCACAGATACGCAGTATTTT.

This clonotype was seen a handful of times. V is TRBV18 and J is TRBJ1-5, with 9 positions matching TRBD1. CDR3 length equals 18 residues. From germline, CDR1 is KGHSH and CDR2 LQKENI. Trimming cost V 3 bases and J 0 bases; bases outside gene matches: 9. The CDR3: CASSPNRGQGISNQPQHF. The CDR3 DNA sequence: TGTGCCAGCTCACCCAACAGAGGACAGGGGATTAGCAATCAGCCCCAGCATTTT. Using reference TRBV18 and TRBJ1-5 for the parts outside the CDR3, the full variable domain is NAGVMQNPRHLVRRRGQEARLRCSPMKGHSHVYWYRQLPEEGLKFMVYLQKENIIDESGMPKERFSAEFPKEGPSILRIQQVVRGDSAAYFCASSPNRGQGISNQPQHFGDGTRLSIL.

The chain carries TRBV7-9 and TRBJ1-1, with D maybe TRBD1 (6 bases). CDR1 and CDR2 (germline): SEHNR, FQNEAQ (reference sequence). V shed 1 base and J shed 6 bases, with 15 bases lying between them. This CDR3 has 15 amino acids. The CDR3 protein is CASSLVTGLTAEAFF. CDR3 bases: TGTGCCAGCAGCTTAGTAACAGGGCTTACTGCTGAAGCTTTCTTT.

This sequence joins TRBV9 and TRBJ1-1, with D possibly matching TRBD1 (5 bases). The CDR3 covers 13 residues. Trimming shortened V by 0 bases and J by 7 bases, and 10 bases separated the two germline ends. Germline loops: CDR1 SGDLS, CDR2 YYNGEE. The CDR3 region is CASSVGDRLEAFF. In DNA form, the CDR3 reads TGTGCCAGCAGCGTAGGGGACCGACTTGAAGCTTTCTTT.

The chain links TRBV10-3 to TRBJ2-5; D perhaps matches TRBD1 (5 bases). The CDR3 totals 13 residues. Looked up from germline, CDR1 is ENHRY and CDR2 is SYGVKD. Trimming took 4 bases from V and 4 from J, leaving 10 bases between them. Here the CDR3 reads CAISAREGETQYF. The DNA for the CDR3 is TGTGCCATCAGTGCCAGGGAAGGAGAGACCCAGTACTTC.

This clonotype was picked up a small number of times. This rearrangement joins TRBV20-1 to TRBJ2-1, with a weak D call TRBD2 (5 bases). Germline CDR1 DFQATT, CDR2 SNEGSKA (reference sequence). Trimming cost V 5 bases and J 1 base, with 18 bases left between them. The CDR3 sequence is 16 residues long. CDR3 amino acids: CSAFSETGISYNEQFF. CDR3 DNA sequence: TGCAGTGCTTTTTCCGAGACGGGGATTTCCTACAATGAGCAGTTCTTC.

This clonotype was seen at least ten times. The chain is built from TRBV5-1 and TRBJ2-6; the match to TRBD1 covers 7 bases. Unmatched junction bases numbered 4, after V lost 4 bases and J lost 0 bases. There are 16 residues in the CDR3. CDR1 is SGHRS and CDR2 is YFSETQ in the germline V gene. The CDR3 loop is CASSATGFSGANVLTF. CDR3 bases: TGCGCCAGCAGCGCGACAGGGTTCTCTGGGGCCAACGTCCTGACTTTC.

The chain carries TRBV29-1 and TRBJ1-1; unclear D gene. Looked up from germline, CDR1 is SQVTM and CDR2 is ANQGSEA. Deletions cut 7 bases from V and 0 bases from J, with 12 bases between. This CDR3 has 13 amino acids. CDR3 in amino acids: CSGAGFMNTEAFF. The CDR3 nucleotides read TGCAGCGGTGCCGGATTCATGAACACTGAAGCTTTCTTT.

CDR3 in amino acids: CASSLIGEQYF. In DNA form, the CDR3 reads TGTGCCAGCAGTCTCATCGGCGAGCAGTACTTC. The rearrangement uses TRBV28 and TRBJ2-7, with D unresolved. The ends were cut back, 5 bases at V and 6 bases at J, with 8 bases in the middle. Per the germline V gene, CDR1 is MDHEN and CDR2 is SYDVKM. This CDR3 is 11 amino acids long. Drawing the rest from reference TRBV28 and TRBJ2-7, the complete variable domain is DVKVTQSSRYLVKRTGEKVFLECVQDMDHENMFWYRQDPGLGLRLIYFSYDVKMKEKGDIPEGYSVSREKKERFSLILESASTNQTSMYLCASSLIGEQYFGPGTRLTVT.

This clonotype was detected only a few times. DNA of the CDR3: TGCAGCGTTGTCCCGCGGAGCTCCTACGAGCAGTACTTC. Translating gives CSVVPRSSYEQYF. This sequence joins TRBV29-1 and TRBJ2-7; D gene ambiguous. The germline V gene encodes CDR1 SQVTM and CDR2 ANQGSEA. V dropped 4 bases and J dropped 0 bases, with 10 bases sitting between them. The CDR3 spans 13 residues.

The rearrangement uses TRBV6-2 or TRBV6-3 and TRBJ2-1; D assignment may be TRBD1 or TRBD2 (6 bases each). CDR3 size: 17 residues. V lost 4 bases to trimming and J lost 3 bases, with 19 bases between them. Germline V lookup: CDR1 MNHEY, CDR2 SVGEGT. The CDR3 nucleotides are TGTGCCAGCAGTTTCCATATGGGGGGCTACAGCTACAATGAGCAGTTCTTC. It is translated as CASSFHMGGYSYNEQFF.

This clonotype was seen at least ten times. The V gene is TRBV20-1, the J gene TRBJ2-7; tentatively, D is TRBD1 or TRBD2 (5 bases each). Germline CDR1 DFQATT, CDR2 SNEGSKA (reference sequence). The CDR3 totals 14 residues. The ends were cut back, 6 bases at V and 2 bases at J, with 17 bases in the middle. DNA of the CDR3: TGCAGTGCACCACTCAGGGAGAGGCCCTACGAGCAGTACTTC. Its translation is CSAPLRERPYEQYF.

The DNA of the CDR3 is TGTGCCAGCAGCCTCCGCGCTAGCGGGGGAGGGGATACGCAGTATTTT. This encodes CASSLRASGGGDTQYF. The chain joins TRBV7-6 to TRBJ2-3; 10 nucleotides agree with TRBD2. Germline V gene sequence: CDR1 SGHVS, CDR2 FNYEAQ. The V gene end was trimmed by 5 bases and the J gene end by 6 bases; junction bases not matched to a gene: 11. This CDR3 spans 16 amino acids.

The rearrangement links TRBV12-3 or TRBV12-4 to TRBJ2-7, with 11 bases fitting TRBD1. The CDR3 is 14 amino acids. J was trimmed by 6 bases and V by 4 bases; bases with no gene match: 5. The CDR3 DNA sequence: TGTGCCAGCAGTTCTTGGACAGGGGGCTTCGAGCAGTACTTC. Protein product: CASSSWTGGFEQYF.

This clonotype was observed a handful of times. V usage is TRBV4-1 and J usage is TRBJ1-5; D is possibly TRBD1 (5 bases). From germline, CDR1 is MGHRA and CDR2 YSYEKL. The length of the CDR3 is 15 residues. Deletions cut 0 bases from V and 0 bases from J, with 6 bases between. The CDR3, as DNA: TGCGCCAGCAGCCAAGAGGGGCCTAGCAATCAGCCCCAGCATTTT. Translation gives CASSQEGPSNQPQHF.

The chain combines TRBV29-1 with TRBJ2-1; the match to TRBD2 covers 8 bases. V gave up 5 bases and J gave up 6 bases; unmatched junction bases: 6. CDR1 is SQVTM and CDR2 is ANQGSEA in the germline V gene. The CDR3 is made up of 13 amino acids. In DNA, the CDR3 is TGCAGCGTTTCAACCGGGACTAGCAATGAGCAGTTCTTC. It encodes CSVSTGTSNEQFF.

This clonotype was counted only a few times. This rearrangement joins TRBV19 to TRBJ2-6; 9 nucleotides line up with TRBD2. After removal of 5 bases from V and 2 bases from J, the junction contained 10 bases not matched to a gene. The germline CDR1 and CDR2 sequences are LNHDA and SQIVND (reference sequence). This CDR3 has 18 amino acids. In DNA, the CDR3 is TGTGCCAGTAGTCGGAGCAGCGGGGGGAGCCCTGGGGCCAACGTCCTGACTTTC. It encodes CASSRSSGGSPGANVLTF. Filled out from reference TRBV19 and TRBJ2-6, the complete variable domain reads DGGITQSPKYLFRKEGQNVTLSCEQNLNHDAMYWYRQDPGQGLRLIYYSQIVNDFQKGDIAEGYSVSREKKESFPLTVTSAQKNPTAFYLCASSRSSGGSPGANVLTFGAGSRLTVL.

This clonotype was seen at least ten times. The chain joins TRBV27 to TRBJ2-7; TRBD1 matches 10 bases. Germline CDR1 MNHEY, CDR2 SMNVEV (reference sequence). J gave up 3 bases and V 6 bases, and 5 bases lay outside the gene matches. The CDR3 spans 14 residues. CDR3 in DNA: TGTGCCAGCAGCCCGACAGGGGGCAGCTACGAGCAGTACTTC. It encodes CASSPTGGSYEQYF.

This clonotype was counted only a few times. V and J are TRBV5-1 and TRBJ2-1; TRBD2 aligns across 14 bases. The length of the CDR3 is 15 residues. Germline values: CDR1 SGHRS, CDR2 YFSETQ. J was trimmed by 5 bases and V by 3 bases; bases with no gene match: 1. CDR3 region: CASSWGLAGDNEQFF. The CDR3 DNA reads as TGCGCCAGCAGCTGGGGACTAGCGGGAGACAATGAGCAGTTCTTC.

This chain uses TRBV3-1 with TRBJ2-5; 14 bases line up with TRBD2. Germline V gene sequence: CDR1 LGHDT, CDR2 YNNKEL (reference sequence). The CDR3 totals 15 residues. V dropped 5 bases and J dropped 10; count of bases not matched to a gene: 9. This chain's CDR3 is CASSFGLAGGPNQYF. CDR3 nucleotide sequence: TGTGCCAGCAGCTTCGGACTAGCGGGAGGCCCCAACCAGTACTTC.